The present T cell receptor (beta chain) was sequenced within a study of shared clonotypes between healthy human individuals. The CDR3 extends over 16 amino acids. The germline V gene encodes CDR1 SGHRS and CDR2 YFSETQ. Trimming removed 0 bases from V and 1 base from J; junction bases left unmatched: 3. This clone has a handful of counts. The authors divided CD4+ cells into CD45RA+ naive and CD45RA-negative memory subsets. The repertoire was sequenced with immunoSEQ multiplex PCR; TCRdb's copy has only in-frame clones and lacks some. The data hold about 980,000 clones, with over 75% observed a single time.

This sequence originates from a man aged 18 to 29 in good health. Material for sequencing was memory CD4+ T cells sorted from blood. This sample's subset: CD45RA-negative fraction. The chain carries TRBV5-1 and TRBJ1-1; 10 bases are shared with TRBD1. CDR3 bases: TGCGCCAGCAGCTTGGATAGGACAGGGGGGAACACTGAAGCTTTCTTT. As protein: CASSLDRTGGNTEAFF.